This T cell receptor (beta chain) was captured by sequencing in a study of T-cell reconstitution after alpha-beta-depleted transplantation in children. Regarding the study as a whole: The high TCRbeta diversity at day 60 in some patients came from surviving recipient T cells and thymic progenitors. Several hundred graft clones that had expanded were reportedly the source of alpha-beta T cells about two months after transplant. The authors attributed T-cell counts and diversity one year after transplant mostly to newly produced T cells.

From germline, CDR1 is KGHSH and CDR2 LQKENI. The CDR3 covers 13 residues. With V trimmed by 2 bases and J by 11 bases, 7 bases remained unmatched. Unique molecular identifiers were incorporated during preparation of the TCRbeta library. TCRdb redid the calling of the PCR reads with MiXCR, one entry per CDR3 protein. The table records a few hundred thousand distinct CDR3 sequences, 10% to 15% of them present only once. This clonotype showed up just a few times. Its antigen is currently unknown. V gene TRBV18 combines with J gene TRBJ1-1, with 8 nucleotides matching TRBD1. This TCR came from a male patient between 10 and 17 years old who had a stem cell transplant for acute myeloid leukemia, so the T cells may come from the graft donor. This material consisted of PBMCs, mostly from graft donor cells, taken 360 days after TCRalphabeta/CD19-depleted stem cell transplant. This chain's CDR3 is CASSPNFGQGAFF. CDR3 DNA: TGTGCCAGCTCACCAAATTTCGGACAGGGCGCTTTCTTT.